The entry that follows covers one T cell receptor (beta chain) sequence. Its antigen remains undetermined. Per-base quality was not reported, and no clone a single base away is much larger than it. Library preparation was by RT-PCR. This sample was sequenced with a NextSeq 550. TCRdb reprocessed the public reads (quality trimming at Q25 with fastp, clone calling with MiXCR) and kept in-frame beta chains. All rows with the same CDR3 protein become a single entry with the most common DNA and genes. For this sample there are under 200,000 distinct CDR3 sequences; around 30% appear just once. The biggest ten clones account for around 3% of the sample. The sample comes from a study of patients and donors after allogeneic stem cell transplantation (TCRdb year 2020). CDR1 and CDR2 are drawn from the germline V gene: SNHLY, FYNNEI. The CDR3 holds 14 amino acids from the cysteine to the phenylalanine. Only the CDR3 region is kept as DNA, spanning 42 bases read in frame from base 1. The V and J ends are trimmed by 4 bases and 4 bases, leaving 13 bases between them.

The receptor's source is a human donor who was either an allogeneic HSCT recipient or a stem cell or donor lymphocyte infusion donor (not recorded which). It is not recorded whose cells these are; they may come from a transplant donor. Material for sequencing was blood, either unsorted or a sorted T cell fraction (not recorded which). Recombination joined TRBV2 with TRBJ1-1; the D gene is unclear. The sequenced DNA is TGTGCCAGCAGTGCTAGGACCGGGAGCACTGAAGCTTTCTTT. Translated, it gives CASSARTGSTEAFF.